Listed here are 5 T cell receptor beta chains from one sample, sequenced in a study of T cells in Graves' hyperthyroidism and ophthalmopathy. Researchers amplified the TCR beta CDR3 regions from RNA transcripts. Initially, a first-round RT-PCR of the TCR CDR3 employed the HTBI primer set. TCRdb called the multiplex PCR reads again in MiXCR, with one record for every CDR3 protein. The data show approximately 590,000 distinct CDR3 sequences, around 42% seen once. The specimen sequenced was peripheral blood or thyroid tissue (not recorded which). These receptors came from a woman between 18 and 29 years old with Graves' hyperthyroidism.

The J gene is TRBJ2-7, the V gene TRBV7-9; 13 nucleotides agree with TRBD2. The V and J ends lost 5 bases and 6 bases, in that order; junction bases with no gene match: 10. Germline-derived CDR1 and CDR2 are SEHNR and FQNEAQ (reference sequence). The CDR3 covers 16 residues. CDR3 residues: CASSGTGLAGVGEQYF. In DNA, the CDR3 is TGTGCCAGCAGCGGTACCGGACTAGCGGGAGTCGGCGAGCAGTACTTC.

Remarks on this clonotype: This clone may be a read error of a much larger clone one base away. This rearrangement joins TRBV2 to TRBJ1-5; the D is unclear. Trimming removed 6 bases at V and 0 bases at J, with 6 bases between. This CDR3 has 13 residues. In germline, CDR1 is SNHLY, CDR2 FYNNEI. CDR3 DNA sequence: TGTGCCAGCAGGGACTTTAGCAATCAGCCCCAGCATTTT. Encoded protein: CASRDFSNQPQHF. Full variable domain (missing parts from reference TRBV2 and TRBJ1-5): EPEVTQTPSHQVTQMGQEVILRCVPISNHLYFYWYRQILGQKVEFLVSFYNNEISEKSEIFDDQFSVERPDGSNFTLKIRSTKLEDSAMYFCASRDFSNQPQHFGDGTRLSIL.

This clonotype was detected only once. The chain is built from TRBV25-1 and TRBJ1-2; no firm D call. The V and J ends lost 2 bases and 4 bases respectively, with 11 bases between them. Germline V lookup: CDR1 MGHDK, CDR2 SYGVNS. The CDR3 is 14 amino acids. CDR3 loop: CASSEAGLTYGYTF. In nucleotides, the CDR3 is TGTGCCAGCAGTGAAGCCGGGTTAACCTATGGCTACACCTTC.

There are many counts of this clonotype. The chain recombines TRBV29-1 with TRBJ2-7; tentatively, D is TRBD1 or TRBD2 (5 bases each). The CDR3 loop spans 12 amino acids. Trimming left V 7 bases short and J 5 bases short, with 15 bases between. Germline V gene data show CDR1 as SQVTM and CDR2 as ANQGSEA. CDR3 in DNA: TGCAGCGGGGGAGTGGGGACCAACGAGCAGTACTTC. It is translated as CSGGVGTNEQYF.

V gene TRBV20-1 combines with J gene TRBJ2-5, with 8 bases aligning to TRBD2. Germline V lookup: CDR1 DFQATT, CDR2 SNEGSKA (reference sequence). The CDR3 runs to 14 residues. Trimming cost V 6 bases and J 4 bases; bases outside gene matches: 10. The CDR3 DNA is TGCAGTGCCCAAGCGGGAGAGGGTACAGAGACCCAGTACTTC. Encoded protein: CSAQAGEGTETQYF.